Below, one T cell receptor (beta chain) is given with its context. For tumor-infiltrating lymphocytes, EpCAM beads were added to negative-selection T-cell enrichment of thawed cells. Sorted memory CD8 cells were CD8+CD4-CD45RA-, regardless of CCR7. V trimming: 9 bases; J trimming: 2 bases; junction bases outside the gene matches: 11. This CDR3 region has 16 residues. Germline CDR1 reads LNHDA; CDR2 reads SQIVND (reference sequence). The record originates from a study of CD39 and CD103 CD8 tumor-infiltrating T cells. Profiled with immunoSEQ multiplex PCR; TCRdb holds only in-frame clones, not every one. In the table there are more than 15,000 clones, about nine tenths of which are singletons.

This sequence joins TRBV19 and TRBJ1-5, with TRBD1 identical over 9 bases. The TCR was taken from a human donor with head and neck squamous cell carcinoma. Sequenced input: CD8+ T cells sorted from blood. Subset denoted: total memory CD8 T cells (CD45RA-CCR7+/-) from blood or uninvolved lymph node. This CDR3 reads CASRQRTGERNQPQHF. In nucleotides, the CDR3 is TGTGCCAGCAGACAACGGACAGGGGAACGCAATCAGCCCCAGCATTTT.